This TCR beta chain was obtained from a study of PD-1 blockade in classical Hodgkin lymphoma. The ends were cut back, 2 bases at V and 2 bases at J, with 9 bases in the middle. The CDR3 runs to 14 residues. Germline loops: CDR1 SGHTA, CDR2 FQGNSA. The patients all showed relapse after autologous stem cell transplantation, while their brentuximab vedotin exposure varied. Profiling relied on immunoSEQ multiplex PCR, and the TCRdb table lists in-frame clones only, not all of them. The repertoire includes 20,000 to 30,000 clones, 80% to 90% of them detected once, and 7.5% to 9.5% sits in the top ten. The sample here was peripheral blood mononuclear cells (PBMCs), taken before the second cycle of nivolumab. The receptor's source is a human donor with classical Hodgkin lymphoma. This chain links TRBV7-2 with TRBJ1-1; no firm D call. The CDR3 nucleotides read TGTGCCAGCAGCTTAAACAGAGGTAACACTGAAGCTTTCTTT. This encodes CASSLNRGNTEAFF.